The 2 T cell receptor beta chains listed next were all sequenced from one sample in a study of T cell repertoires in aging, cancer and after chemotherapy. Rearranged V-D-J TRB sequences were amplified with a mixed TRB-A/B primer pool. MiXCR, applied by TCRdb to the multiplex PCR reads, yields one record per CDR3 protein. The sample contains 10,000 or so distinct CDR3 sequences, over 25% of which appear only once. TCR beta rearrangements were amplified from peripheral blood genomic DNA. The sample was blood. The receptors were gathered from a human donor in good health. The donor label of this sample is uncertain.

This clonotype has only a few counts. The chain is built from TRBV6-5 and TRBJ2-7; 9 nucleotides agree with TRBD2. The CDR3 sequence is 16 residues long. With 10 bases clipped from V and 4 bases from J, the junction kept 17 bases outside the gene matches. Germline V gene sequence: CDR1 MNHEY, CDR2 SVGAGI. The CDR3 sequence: CATLGVRGRAHYEQYF. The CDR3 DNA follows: TGTGCCACCCTGGGGGTTCGCGGGAGGGCCCATTACGAGCAGTACTTC.

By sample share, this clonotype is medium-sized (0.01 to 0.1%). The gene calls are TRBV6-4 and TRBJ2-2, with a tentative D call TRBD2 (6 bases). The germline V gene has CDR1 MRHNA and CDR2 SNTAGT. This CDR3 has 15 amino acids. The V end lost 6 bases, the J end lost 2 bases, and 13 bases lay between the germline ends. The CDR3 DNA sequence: TGTGCCAGCAGCGATCCCGGGACTAACACCGGGGAGCTGTTTTTT. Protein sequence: CASSDPGTNTGELFF.